This TCR beta chain was recorded in a study of blood T cell repertoires in COVID-19. TCRdb keeps only in-frame clones here, not all; method: immunoSEQ multiplex PCR. This sample has approximately 290,000 clones, with approximately 86% found just once. Source material: peripheral blood. The TCR comes from a human donor with COVID-19, enrolled during active disease. The donor label of this sample is uncertain.

CDR3 sequence reads: CASSAVSSGDEQFF. The CDR3 DNA sequence: TGTGCCAGTAGTGCCGTTTCCTCAGGGGATGAGCAGTTCTTC. The chain joins TRBV19 to TRBJ2-1; possible D gene TRBD1, 6 bases. Trimming stripped 5 bases from V and 8 bases from J, with 16 bases between. The CDR3 runs 14 residues. CDR1 and CDR2 from the germline V gene are LNHDA and SQIVND (reference sequence).